This T cell receptor (beta chain) was documented in a study of cytomegalovirus exposure and HLA in healthy donors. Study-wide points: The authors assumed roughly uniform sequencing depth across donors for presence/absence analyses. Fewer than 20,000 TCR beta sequences were associated with HLA alleles at 0.05 false discovery rate in a later analysis. What a later analysis reportedly showed was that an Asian-associated ancestry cluster had fewer N-insertions than the approximately 670-donor mean. As a later analysis showed, a missense DCLRE1C variant was linked to trimming of TCR beta V- and J-genes.

The CDR3 has 15 residues. CDR1 and CDR2 (germline): LNHDA, SQIVND (reference sequence). V was shortened by 2 bases and J by 2 bases, with 7 bases between the two germline ends. A word on this clone: The antigen is not known.

The PCR ran on 60 Vbeta and 13 Jbeta primers. The table came from immunoSEQ multiplex PCR; TCRdb's copy has only in-frame clones and leaves some out. The sample records about 77,000 clones, 75% being singletons. This chain connects TRBV19 to TRBJ2-6; a weak D match, TRBD2 (6 bases). This receptor was obtained from a woman aged 40-49 years in good health and CMV-seronegative. The specimen sequenced was PBMCs. The CDR3 region is CASSISGAGANVLTF. In nucleotides, the CDR3 is TGTGCCAGTAGTATATCGGGGGCTGGGGCCAACGTCCTGACTTTC.